One and the same sample provided the 16 T cell receptor beta chains below, sequenced in a study of control samples from healthy donors and cancer patients (TCRdb year 2020). Receptor amplification or capture employed the immunoSEQ multiplex PCR assay. TCRdb re-hosts the immuneACCESS table, in-frame sequences only. Its copies lack some clones; in the studies checked, an unresolved V gene accounts for under half of them, and the cause for the rest is not known. Recorded for this sample are about 130,000 clones; over 75% of them occurred a single time. The ten largest clones add up to around 3% of the sample. The sample consisted of blood. These receptors were taken from a middle-aged man in good health.

The genes are TRBV28 and TRBJ2-7; the D gene could be TRBD1 or TRBD2 (6 bases each). Germline V CDR1 and CDR2: MDHEN, SYDVKM. CDR3 size: 17 residues. V shed 7 bases and J shed 1 base, with 23 bases lying between them. The CDR3 reads CASKVSSGGILSYEQYF. CDR3 coding DNA: TGTGCCAGCAAAGTTTCCTCCGGGGGCATTTTGTCCTACGAGCAGTACTTC. Variable domain in full (rest from reference TRBV28 and TRBJ2-7): DVKVTQSSRYLVKRTGEKVFLECVQDMDHENMFWYRQDPGLGLRLIYFSYDVKMKEKGDIPEGYSVSREKKERFSLILESASTNQTSMYLCASKVSSGGILSYEQYFGPGTRLTVT.

This chain joins TRBV30 and TRBJ1-6, with TRBD1 matching 7 bases. Looked up from germline, CDR1 is GTSNPN and CDR2 is SVGIG (reference sequence). The CDR3 totals 12 residues. The trim removed 5 bases at V and 7 bases at J, leaving 2 bases unmatched. CDR3 loop: CAWGQENSPLHF. The CDR3, as DNA: TGTGCCTGGGGACAGGAGAATTCACCCCTCCACTTT. Based on the CDR3 plus reference TRBV30 and TRBJ1-6, the full variable domain is SQTIHQWPATLVQPVGSPLSLECTVEGTSNPNLYWYRQAAGRGLQLLFYSVGIGQISSEVPQNLSASRPQDRQFILSSKKLLLSDSGFYLCAWGQENSPLHFGNGTRLTVT.

This sequence joins TRBV27 and TRBJ1-4, with D perhaps TRBD1 (5 bases). Germline V lookup: CDR1 MNHEY, CDR2 SMNVEV (reference sequence). The V gene lost 6 bases and the J gene lost 7 bases, with 21 bases spanning the gap. The CDR3 runs to 16 residues. In DNA, the CDR3 is TGTGCCAGCAGCCCACACTCAGGGTTTATGGCTGAAAAACTGTTTTTT. Its protein product is CASSPHSGFMAEKLFF. The full variable domain, rest sourced from reference TRBV27 and TRBJ1-4, is EAQVTQNPRYLITVTGKKLTVTCSQNMNHEYMSWYRQDPGLGLRQIYYSMNVEVTDKGDVPEGYKVSRKEKRNFPLILESPSPNQTSLYFCASSPHSGFMAEKLFFGSGTQLSVL.

The chain has TRBV10-1 and TRBJ2-5, with D possibly being TRBD2 (6 bases). Trimming took off 6 bases at V and 1 base at J, with 12 bases between the two ends. This CDR3 has 14 amino acids. Germline CDR1 WNHNN, CDR2 SYGVQD (reference sequence). CDR3 sequence (DNA): TGCGCCAGCAGCCAAGGGGACTTCCAAGAGACCCAGTACTTC. As protein: CASSQGDFQETQYF.

The chain uses TRBV7-3 and TRBJ2-3, with no clear D. CDR3 length: 14 amino acids. CDR1 is SGHTA and CDR2 is FQGTGA in the germline V gene. V lost 5 bases and J 0 bases, leaving 9 bases between the germline ends. The CDR3 loop reads CASSPLSSTDTQYF. As DNA, the CDR3 is TGTGCCAGCAGCCCCCTGTCCAGCACAGATACGCAGTATTTT.

The gene calls are TRBV2 and TRBJ1-5, with 9 bases fitting TRBD1. The J segment lost 4 bases and the V segment lost 5 bases, leaving 6 bases of the junction unmatched. The CDR3 runs 15 residues. CDR1 and CDR2 (germline): SNHLY, FYNNEI. This chain's CDR3 is CASSSDRGWNQPQHF. Here the CDR3 DNA reads TGTGCCAGCAGTTCGGACAGGGGTTGGAATCAGCCCCAGCATTTT. The full variable domain, with the rest looked up from reference TRBV2 and TRBJ1-5, is EPEVTQTPSHQVTQMGQEVILRCVPISNHLYFYWYRQILGQKVEFLVSFYNNEISEKSEIFDDQFSVERPDGSNFTLKIRSTKLEDSAMYFCASSSDRGWNQPQHFGDGTRLSIL.

V usage is TRBV7-9 and J usage is TRBJ2-2; a weak D match, TRBD2 (5 bases). This CDR3 is built from 15 residues. With 4 bases removed from V and 2 bases from J, the gap between germline ends came to 11 bases. Germline values: CDR1 SEHNR, CDR2 FQNEAQ (reference sequence). CDR3 protein: CASSSYGGNTGELFF. The DNA for the CDR3 is TGTGCCAGCAGCTCTTACGGAGGAAACACCGGGGAGCTGTTTTTT.

This chain links TRBV27 with TRBJ1-1; D possibly corresponds to TRBD1 (5 bases). Germline values: CDR1 MNHEY, CDR2 SMNVEV (reference sequence). Trimming took off 9 bases at V and 4 bases at J, with 15 bases between the two ends. The CDR3 spans 13 residues. The chain's CDR3 is CASSPGLTTEAFF. The CDR3 DNA reads as TGTGCCAGTTCGCCGGGACTTACCACTGAAGCTTTCTTT.

The gene calls are TRBV10-3 and TRBJ2-7, with 9 bases aligning to TRBD1. Germline trimming cut 7 bases from V and 6 bases from J; bases unmatched to any gene: 10. Germline V gene lookup returns CDR1 ENHRY and CDR2 SYGVKD. The CDR3 spans 14 residues. Here the CDR3 DNA reads TGTGCCATCACCAGGACAGGGGATCCGGGCGAGCAGTACTTC. Translated, it gives CAITRTGDPGEQYF.

The chain combines TRBV5-8 with TRBJ1-5; TRBD1 is a possible D gene (6 bases). With 2 bases removed from V and 4 bases from J, the gap between germline ends came to 10 bases. CDR1 is SGHTS and CDR2 is YDEGEE in the germline V gene. The CDR3 has 14 amino acids. CDR3 amino acids: CASSFIQGNQPQHF. CDR3 in DNA: TGTGCCAGCAGCTTCATACAGGGAAATCAGCCCCAGCATTTT.

The rearrangement uses TRBV4-2 and TRBJ1-1; a weak D match, TRBD1 (5 bases). Trimming stripped 4 bases from V and 6 bases from J, with 24 bases between. CDR3 size: 17 residues. Per germline, CDR1 LGHNA and CDR2 YNFKEQ. CDR3 sequence reads: CASSPRGTAGNFAEAFF. DNA of the CDR3: TGTGCCAGCAGCCCTCGCGGGACGGCGGGAAATTTCGCTGAAGCTTTCTTT.

The V gene is TRBV7-6, the J gene TRBJ2-1; D uncertain. Trimming cost V 5 bases and J 3 bases, with 23 bases left between them. CDR3 length equals 18 residues. The germline CDR1 and CDR2 sequences are SGHVS and FNYEAQ. Here the CDR3 reads CASSLQPPQSYFYNEQFF. CDR3 bases: TGTGCCAGCAGCCTTCAACCCCCTCAGAGTTACTTCTACAATGAGCAGTTCTTC.

This clone was picked up one time. The V call is TRBV10-1, the J call TRBJ1-6; TRBD1 agrees at 7 bases. CDR3 length: 14 residues. Per germline, CDR1 WNHNN and CDR2 SYGVQD (reference sequence). The V and J ends lost 7 bases and 7 bases, in that order; junction bases with no gene match: 7. The CDR3 is CASTKDRNNSPLHF. In DNA form, the CDR3 reads TGCGCCAGCACCAAGGACAGGAACAATTCACCCCTCCACTTT.

V is TRBV7-6 and J is TRBJ2-3, with D unclear. The CDR3 covers 16 residues. V dropped 1 base and J dropped 0 bases, with 11 bases sitting between them. Germline CDR1 is SGHVS and CDR2 is FNYEAQ. CDR3 sequence reads: CASSLEVAVSTDTQYF. The DNA for the CDR3 is TGTGCCAGCAGCTTAGAGGTGGCAGTTAGCACAGATACGCAGTATTTT. The variable domain in full, completed from reference TRBV7-6 and TRBJ2-3, reads GAGVSQSPRYKVTKRGQDVALRCDPISGHVSLYWYRQALGQGPEFLTYFNYEAQQDKSGLPNDRFSAERPEGSISTLTIQRTEQRDSAMYRCASSLEVAVSTDTQYFGPGTRLTVL.

This CDR3 is CASSHSGASGGETQYF. The CDR3, as DNA: TGCGCCAGCAGCCATTCCGGGGCTAGCGGGGGGGAGACCCAGTACTTC. The rearrangement uses TRBV5-1 and TRBJ2-5; 11 nucleotides line up with TRBD2. This CDR3 is 16 amino acids long. Germline CDR1 SGHRS, CDR2 YFSETQ. V gave up 4 bases and J gave up 5 bases; unmatched junction bases: 10.

The chain has TRBV6-5 and TRBJ2-2; TRBD1 matches at 7 bases. Germline V gives CDR1 MNHEY, CDR2 SVGAGI. The V segment lost 6 bases and the J segment 4 bases; nucleotides outside the gene matches: 8. CDR3 size: 15 residues. Written as DNA, the CDR3 is TGTGCCAGCAGAGACCAACAGGGGACCACCGGGGAGCTGTTTTTT. Protein: CASRDQQGTTGELFF.